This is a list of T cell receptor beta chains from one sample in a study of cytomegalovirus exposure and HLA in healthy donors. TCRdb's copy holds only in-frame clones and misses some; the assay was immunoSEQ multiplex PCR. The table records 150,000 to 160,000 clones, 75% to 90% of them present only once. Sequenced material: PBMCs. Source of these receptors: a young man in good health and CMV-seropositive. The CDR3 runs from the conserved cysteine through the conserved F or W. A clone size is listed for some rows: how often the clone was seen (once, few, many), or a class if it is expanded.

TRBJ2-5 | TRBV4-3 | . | CASSQGLDETQYF
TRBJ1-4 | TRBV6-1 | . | CASSESGTGSEKLFF
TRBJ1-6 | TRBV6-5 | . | CASSYRISQGVLHF
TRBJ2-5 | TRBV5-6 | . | CASSQGAQETQYF
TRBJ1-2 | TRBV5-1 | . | CASSYYGTPMENYGYTF
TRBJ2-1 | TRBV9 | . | CASSVEGASSYNEQFF
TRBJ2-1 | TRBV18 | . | CASSSLAGGTYNEQFF
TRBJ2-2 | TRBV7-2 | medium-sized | CASSLAGTWGTSGYTNTGELFF
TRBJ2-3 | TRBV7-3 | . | CASSLQRGAGDTQYF
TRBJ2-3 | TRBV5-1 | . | CASSRLGPGTGGSDTQYF
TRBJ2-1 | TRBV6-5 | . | CASRPSSGRRNEQFF
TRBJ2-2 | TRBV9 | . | CASSVAANTGELFF
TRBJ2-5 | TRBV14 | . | CASSHPRKDFLEETQYF
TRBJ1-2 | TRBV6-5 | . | CASSYVGDSYTF
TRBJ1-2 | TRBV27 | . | CASSFEPLLAGRGNYGYTF
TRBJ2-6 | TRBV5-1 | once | CASSLVTSSGANVLTF
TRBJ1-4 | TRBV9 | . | CASSPRPDEKLFF
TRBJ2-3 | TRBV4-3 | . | CASSQRVAGGTDTQYF
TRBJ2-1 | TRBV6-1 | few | CASSEGGGSYNEQFF
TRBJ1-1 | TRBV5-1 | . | CASSSGQGNTEAFF
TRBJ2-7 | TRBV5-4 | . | CASSLELAGVSEQYF
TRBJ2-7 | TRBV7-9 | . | CASSGSGTGGLEQYF
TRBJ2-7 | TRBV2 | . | CASSETGALYEQYF
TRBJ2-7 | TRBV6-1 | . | CASSGGPEQAYRDEQYF
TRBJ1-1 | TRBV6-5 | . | CASSRDRGRDTEAFF
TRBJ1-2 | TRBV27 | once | CASSPGGGGYGYTF
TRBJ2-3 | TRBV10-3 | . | CAISESTAAQYF
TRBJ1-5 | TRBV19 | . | CASTPREYSNQPQHF
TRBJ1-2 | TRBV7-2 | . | CASSLETGAGGYTF
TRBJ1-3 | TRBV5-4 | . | CASSRGKAYGNTIYF
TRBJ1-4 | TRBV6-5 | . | CASSSAGTGGEKLFF
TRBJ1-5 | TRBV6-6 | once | CASSLLGGTSNQPQHF
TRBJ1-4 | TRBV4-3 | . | CASSQVSGYEKLFF
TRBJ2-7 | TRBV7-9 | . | CASSPIAGQTYEQYF
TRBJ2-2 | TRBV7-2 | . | CASSLVSGTGELFF
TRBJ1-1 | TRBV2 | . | CASSEEQNTEAFF
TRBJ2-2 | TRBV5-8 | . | CASSLAISGVTGELFF
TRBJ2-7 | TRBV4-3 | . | CASSQDRSGSYEQYF
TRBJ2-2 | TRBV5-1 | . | CASSLGHVSTGELFF
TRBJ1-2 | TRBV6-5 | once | CASSYSREGYGYTF
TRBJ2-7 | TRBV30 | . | CAQTSGSSEQYF
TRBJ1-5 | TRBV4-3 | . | CASSLETGVGNQPQHF
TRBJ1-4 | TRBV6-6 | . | CASISGGSGEKLFF
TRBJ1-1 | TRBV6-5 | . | CASSYSIQLTEAFF
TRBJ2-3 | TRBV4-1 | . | CASSRTGGTGLADYTDTQYF
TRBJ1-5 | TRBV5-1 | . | CANTQGSQPQHF
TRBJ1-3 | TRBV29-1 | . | CSAGSGNTIYF
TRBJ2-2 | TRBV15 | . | CATSRGLAGGIGELFF
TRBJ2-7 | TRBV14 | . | CASSPSGLADRDHEQYF
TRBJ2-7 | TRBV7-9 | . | CASSRGPGGRGEQYF
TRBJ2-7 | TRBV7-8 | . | CASSRRDRHLSYEQYF